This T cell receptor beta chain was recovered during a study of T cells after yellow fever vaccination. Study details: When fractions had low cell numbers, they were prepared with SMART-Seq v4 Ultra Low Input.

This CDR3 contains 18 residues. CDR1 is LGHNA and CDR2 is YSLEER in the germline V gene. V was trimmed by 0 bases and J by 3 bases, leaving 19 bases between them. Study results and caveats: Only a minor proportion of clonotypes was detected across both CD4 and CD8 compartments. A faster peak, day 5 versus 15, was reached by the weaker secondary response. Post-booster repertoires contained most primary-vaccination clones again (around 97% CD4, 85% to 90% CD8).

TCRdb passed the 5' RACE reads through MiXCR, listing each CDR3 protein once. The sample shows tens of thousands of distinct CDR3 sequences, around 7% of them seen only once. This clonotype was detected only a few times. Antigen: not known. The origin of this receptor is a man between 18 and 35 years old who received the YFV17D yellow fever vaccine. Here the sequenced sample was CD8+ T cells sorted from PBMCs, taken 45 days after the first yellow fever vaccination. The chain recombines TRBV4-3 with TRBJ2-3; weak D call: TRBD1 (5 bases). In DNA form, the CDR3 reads TGCGCCAGCAGCCAAGATACCGAGGCAGGGTCGTTAACAGATACGCAGTATTTT. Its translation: CASSQDTEAGSLTDTQYF.